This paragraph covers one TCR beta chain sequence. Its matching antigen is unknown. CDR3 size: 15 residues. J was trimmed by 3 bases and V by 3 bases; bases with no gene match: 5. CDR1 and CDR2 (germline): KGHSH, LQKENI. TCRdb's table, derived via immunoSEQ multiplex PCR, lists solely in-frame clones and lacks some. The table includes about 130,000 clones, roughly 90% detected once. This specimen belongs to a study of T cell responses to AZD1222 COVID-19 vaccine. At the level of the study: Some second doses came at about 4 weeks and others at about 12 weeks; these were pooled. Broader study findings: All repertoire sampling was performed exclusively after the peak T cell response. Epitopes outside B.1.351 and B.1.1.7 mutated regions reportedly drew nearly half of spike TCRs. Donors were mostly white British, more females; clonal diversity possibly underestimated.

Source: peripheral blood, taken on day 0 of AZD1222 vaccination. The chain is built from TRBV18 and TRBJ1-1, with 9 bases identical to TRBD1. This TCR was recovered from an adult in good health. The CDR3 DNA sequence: TGTGCCAGCTCACCGCGACAGGGGGTTTACACTGAAGCTTTCTTT. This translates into CASSPRQGVYTEAFF.